Given below is one T cell receptor beta chain in context. The specificity of this receptor is unknown. No much larger clone is present one base from it, and per-base qualities are unavailable. This specimen belongs to a study of identical twins (dated by TCRdb to about 2016). The study in broad terms: To test whether fetal clonotypes persist, this study deep-sequenced TCR alpha and beta repertoires from monozygotic twins, from unrelated adults of various ages, and from cord blood. To rule out contamination, the twin experiments were replicated at different times with different library preparation protocols.

All donors were healthy Caucasians. Three pairs of female monozygotic twins, all aged about 18 to 30 years, made up the twin cohort. Peripheral blood mononuclear cells were the source from which RNA for the TCR libraries was isolated. Libraries came from 5' RACE. Instrument used: Illumina HiSeq 2000. A universal primer binding site was introduced by template switching, and a unique molecular identifier was present in the final cDNA, enabling accurate counting of TCR cDNA molecules. Specific primers in the conserved constant-segment region were used to synthesize first-strand cDNA for the TCR alpha and beta chains. To control for contamination, every cDNA library carried two barcodes: a SMART-Mk sample barcode plus Illumina barcodes. TruSeq adapter sequences and Illumina sample barcodes were added in two successive PCR steps. The TCR alpha and beta cDNA libraries were sequenced on the Illumina HiSeq platform using custom primers. The source study handled its data this way. Unique molecular identifiers were extracted from raw reads with MiGEC, and CDR3 positions were determined with MiXCR. For each individual, recombination models were inferred using an EM algorithm with the repgenHMM and IGoR tools. Shared clonotypes were analyzed with the tcR package in R, and sharing was normalized by the product of cloneset sizes. To study raw recombination without the effects of thymic and clonal selection, out-of-frame nonproductive sequences were analyzed. Through fastp at Q25 and MiXCR, TCRdb rebuilt clones from the public reads, retaining in-frame beta chains. Entries that share a CDR3 protein sequence are merged under the most common genes and DNA. The V and J calls were not made by the authors but by TCRdb's processing. For this sample there are about 690,000 distinct CDR3 sequences; less than 25% appear just once. The ten most abundant clones make up about 4.5% of the sample.

Study-wide conclusions, independent of this receptor: Abundant cord blood beta clonotypes carried fewer insertions; young adult naive repertoires showed a weaker similar trend, while memory repertoires showed none. In monozygotic twins, recombination models systematically underestimated out-of-frame TCR alpha sharing, but the models matched the sharing seen between unrelated individuals. In beta out-of-frame sequences, excess twin sharing was weaker, because having fewer shared sequences lowered the signal-to-noise ratio. Zero-insertion analyses could be partly confounded by invariant T cells such as MAIT and iNKT, though diverse VJ usage argued against such confounding for most clonotypes. Because the same donors could not be followed over many years, conclusions were based on cross-sectional statistical analysis. Compared with coincidental sharing between unrelated individuals, out-of-frame TCR alpha sequences shared between twins showed an excess of sequences with low generation probability.

Including the terminal cysteine and phenylalanine, the CDR3 comprises 12 residues. Solely the CDR3 DNA is kept, with 36 bases framed from the first base. The germline V gene (reference sequence) specifies DFQATT as CDR1 and SNEGSKA as CDR2. The V end loses 6 bases and the J end loses 4 bases, and a stretch of 11 bases separates them. This sample also belongs to another study, concerning T cells expressing NK-cell markers. As the second publication notes: In sorted CD3+CD56+NKG2C+, CD3+CD56+NKG2C- and CD3+CD56-NKG2C+ T-cell subsets from about 8 donors, TCR beta-chain repertoires were profiled. Among the eight sequenced donors, seven were HCMV-seropositive and one was HCMV-seronegative. In several experiments an anti-gammadeltaTCR antibody was added to restrict sorting to alphabetaTCR-expressing T cells. In six donors, the dominant CD3+CD56+NKG2C+ clonotypes ranked among the top 10 CD8+ clonotypes, making up 1.0-7.0% of CD8+ T cells. Those dominant clonotypes were again the most abundant among CD3+CD56-NKG2C+ cells in a handful of donors, at roughly 28.3-65%. Whether the expanded NKG2C-expressing T cell clones were specific for HCMV antigens remained unclear. Randomly selected healthy volunteers, three men and five women, were used as the eight sequenced donors. A commercial ELISA kit detecting HCMV-specific IgG in serum was used to determine HCMV serostatus. For five or six donors, unsorted PBMC were also used to sequence bulk peripheral blood T-cell repertoires. MIGEC was used to demultiplex reads and group the reads by UMI, and MiTCR was used to assemble and quantify clonotypes. To exclude erroneous sequences, any TCR cDNA sequence not supported by at least two reads was discarded. The tcR package was used for downstream repertoire analysis, and clonotypes were matched between fractions using CDR3 nucleotide sequence together with V segment. VDJmatch was used to annotate antigen specificity against VDJdb, with one amino acid substitution in CDR3 permitted.

This chain is built from TRBV20-1 and TRBJ2-3; a weak D assignment points to TRBD2 (5 bases agree). Sample: PBMCs. The clonotype originates from a woman aged 18-30 years in good health. The DNA sequence follows: TGCAGTGCCGCGGAGGCCTCAGATACGCAGTATTTT. Translated, this gives CSAAEASDTQYF.